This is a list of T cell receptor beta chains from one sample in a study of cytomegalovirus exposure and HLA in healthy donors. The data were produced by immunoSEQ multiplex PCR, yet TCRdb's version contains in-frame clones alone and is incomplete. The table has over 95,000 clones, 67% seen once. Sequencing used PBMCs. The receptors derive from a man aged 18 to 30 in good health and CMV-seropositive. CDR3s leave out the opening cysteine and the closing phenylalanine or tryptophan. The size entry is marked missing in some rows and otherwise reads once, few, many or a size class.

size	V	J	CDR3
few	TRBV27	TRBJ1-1	ASRRQGRDTEAF
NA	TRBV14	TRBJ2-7	ASSPDTAYEQY
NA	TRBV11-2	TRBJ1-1	ASSRDPGTVNTEAF
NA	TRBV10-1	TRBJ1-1	ASSGVTEKTEAF
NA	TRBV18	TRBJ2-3	ASSPRDTQY
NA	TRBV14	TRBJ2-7	ASSQGWRGGKDEQY
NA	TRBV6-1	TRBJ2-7	ASSVVRQGNYEQY
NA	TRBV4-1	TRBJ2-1	ASSQNSGAYNEQF
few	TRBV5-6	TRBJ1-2	ASSSGGWGYT
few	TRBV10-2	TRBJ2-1	AVALAGYNEQF
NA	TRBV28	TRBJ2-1	ASSTIQGNEQF
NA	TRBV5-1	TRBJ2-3	ASSLGGRWTDTQY
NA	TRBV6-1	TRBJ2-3	ASTPGQGAADTQY
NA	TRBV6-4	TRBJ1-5	ASSDSSEGGWRTGTHQSALPQH
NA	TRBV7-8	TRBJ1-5	ASSLEVGRGQPQH
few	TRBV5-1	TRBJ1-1	ASAGGRTEAF
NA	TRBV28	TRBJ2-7	ASSLSERYEQY
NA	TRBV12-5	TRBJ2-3	ASGEQGTQY
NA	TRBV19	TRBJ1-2	ASSTWTGFGYT
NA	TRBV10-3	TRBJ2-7	AISFSDAVGSSYEQY
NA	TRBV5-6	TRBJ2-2	ASSLVGVNTGELF
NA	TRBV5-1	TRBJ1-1	ASSLGRVGKNTEAF
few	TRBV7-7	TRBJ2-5	ASGDFSGTQY
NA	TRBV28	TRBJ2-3	ASSPRVGTDTQY
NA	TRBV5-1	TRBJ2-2	ASTLAWDTYTGELF
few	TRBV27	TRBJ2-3	ASSNRGDTQY
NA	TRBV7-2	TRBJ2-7	ASSLRFGGGTLYEQY
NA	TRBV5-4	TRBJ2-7	ASRLGGTSGGLEEQY
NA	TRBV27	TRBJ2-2	ASSGGTISNGELF
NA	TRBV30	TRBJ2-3	AWSVPGGGVTQY
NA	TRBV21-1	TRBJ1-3	ASRREGSPGNTIY
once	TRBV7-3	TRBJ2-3	ASSSQAGDPSGQY
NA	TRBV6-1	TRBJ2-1	ASSPGTGDYNEQF
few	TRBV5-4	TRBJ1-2	ASSQQGIYGYT
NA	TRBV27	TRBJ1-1	ASSFYAGGTEAF
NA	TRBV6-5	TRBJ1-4	ASLFGAGNEKLF
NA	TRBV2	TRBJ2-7	ASSENGESSYEQY
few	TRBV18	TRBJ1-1	ASSPGRQNTEAF
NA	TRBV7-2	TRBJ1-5	ASRVTGTGQPQH
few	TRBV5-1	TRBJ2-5	ASSLAGGSAETQY
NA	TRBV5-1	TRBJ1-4	ASSSRTGWNEKLF
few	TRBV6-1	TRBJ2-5	ASGGGLGETQY
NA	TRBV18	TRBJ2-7	ASSKDGAYEQY
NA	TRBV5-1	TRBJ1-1	ASTDGLYTEAF
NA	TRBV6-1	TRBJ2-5	ASSRLVLETQY